The TCR beta chain under discussion was sequenced for a study of blood T cell repertoires in COVID-19. About the research overall: Italy, Spain and the United States were the sources of the convalescent and acute COVID-19 samples. T cells, B-cell-depleted T cells, or PBMCs supplied cDNA or gDNA.

The CDR3 consists of 17 residues. From germline, CDR1 is SNHLY and CDR2 FYNNEI. Unmatched junction bases numbered 14, after V lost 4 bases and J lost 5 bases. Per the original methods: Nucleated cell number was recorded as an estimate derived from reference gene primer amplification. Profiled with immunoSEQ multiplex PCR; TCRdb holds only in-frame clones, not every one. Clonal size and the V and J genes are those of that table, whereas D and trimming came from the DNA. The sample holds 260,000 or so clones, around 90% seen once. Material for sequencing was peripheral blood. The chain uses TRBV2 and TRBJ1-1; 9 nucleotides agree with TRBD1. This sequence originates from a man younger than 35 with active or convalescent COVID-19. The CDR3 sequence is CASSVWYEGQGVTEAFF. CDR3 nucleotide sequence: TGTGCCAGCAGTGTCTGGTACGAGGGACAGGGAGTGACTGAAGCTTTCTTT.